This T cell receptor beta chain stems from a study of T cell responses to AZD1222 COVID-19 vaccine. Study-wide findings and caveats: Mostly white British, mostly female donors; authors suggested clonal diversity may be underestimated. Spike-specific TCR repertoires showed rising breadth and depth after two AZD1222 doses. Only a handful of individuals given AZD1222 were seropositive at baseline. It was only after the peak T cell response that any repertoires were sampled.

Note on this clone: Its matching antigen is unknown.

The method was immunoSEQ multiplex PCR; TCRdb's version includes in-frame clones alone and lacks a portion of them. The repertoire consists of fewer than 120,000 clones, with about 95% occurring once and the leading ten covering 2.5% to 3.5%. The TCR sequence derives from an adult who received the AZD1222 COVID-19 vaccine. The sample here was peripheral blood, taken 28 days after the second AZD1222 dose.

The CDR3: CASSVVGKGRASYEQYF. The CDR3 nucleotides are TGTGCCAGCAGTGTCGTAGGGAAAGGTAGGGCTTCCTACGAGCAGTACTTC. This sequence joins TRBV25-1 and TRBJ2-7; D is unresolved. Germline lookup yields CDR1 MGHDK and CDR2 SYGVNS. This CDR3 spans 17 amino acids. Trimming stripped 4 bases from V and 1 base from J, with 20 bases between.